This is a list of T cell receptor beta chains from one sample in a study of CD8 T cells in Susac syndrome. A single record per CDR3 protein comes from TCRdb applying MiXCR to the immunoSEQ multiplex PCR reads. The sample contains approximately 71,000 distinct CDR3 sequences, 96% of which appear only once. Sequenced: CD4+ T cells from PBMCs. These receptor sequences come from a human donor with multiple sclerosis. CDR3s include the opening cysteine and the closing phenylalanine or tryptophan. The D gene is left open where the match is weak. For some rows the clone size is stated as once, few or many, or as a class when expanded; others skip it.

clone_size j_call v_call d_call cdr3_nt cdr3_aa
. TRBJ2-5 TRBV9 . TGTGCCAGCAGCGTATCTAGCCTCCAAGAGACCCAGTACTTC CASSVSSLQETQYF
once TRBJ2-1 TRBV12-3/TRBV12-4 . TGTGCCAGCAGTTCCCAACCAGGGGACAAGCAGTTCTTC CASSSQPGDKQFF
. TRBJ2-3 TRBV5-1 . TGCGCCAGCAGCCCCTCTAGCGTCGCGACAGATACGCAGTATTTT CASSPSSVATDTQYF
. TRBJ2-3 TRBV25-1 . TGTGCCAGCGCAGAGTTCGCAGATACGCAGTATTTT CASAEFADTQYF
. TRBJ2-7 TRBV12-3/TRBV12-4 . TGTGCCAGCAGCCCGACAGGTTACTACGAGCAGTACTTC CASSPTGYYEQYF
. TRBJ2-3 TRBV2 . TGTGCCAGCAGTGGGGCGGGGCGGCCCACAGATACGCAGTATTTT CASSGAGRPTDTQYF
. TRBJ2-6 TRBV5-1 . TGCGCCAGCAGCTTGGAAACTGGGGCCAACGTCCTGACTTTC CASSLETGANVLTF
once TRBJ2-3 TRBV29-1 . TGCAGCGTTGACTGGGGGCTTTCCCTTCACATAAGCACAGATACGCAGTATTTT CSVDWGLSLHISTDTQYF
. TRBJ2-3 TRBV24-1 TRBD1 TGTGCCACCAACAGGGGAGGCACAGATACGCAGTATTTT CATNRGGTDTQYF
. TRBJ2-1 TRBV5-1 . TGCGCCAGCAGTTGGGACTCCTACAATGAGCAGTTCTTC CASSWDSYNEQFF
. TRBJ2-1 TRBV28 TRBD2 TGTGCCAGCACGAGGGCGGGGGGGCCGTACAATGAGCAGTTCTTC CASTRAGGPYNEQFF
. TRBJ2-1 TRBV4-3 TRBD2 TGCGCCAGCAGCCCTCTAAGCGGGGGCGGATACAATGAGCAGTTCTTC CASSPLSGGGYNEQFF
. TRBJ2-1 TRBV30 . TGTGCCTGGAGTGCCACGATGGGGTCTTCGGGGGGCCGCAATGAGCAGTTCTTC CAWSATMGSSGGRNEQFF
. TRBJ2-5 TRBV5-4 TRBD2 TGTGCCAGCAGCTCACAAGCGGCGGGGGTAGAGACCCAGTACTTC CASSSQAAGVETQYF
. TRBJ2-7 TRBV12-3/TRBV12-4 . TGTGCCAGCAGTTTGAGGGCGACCTACGAGCAGTACTTC CASSLRATYEQYF
. TRBJ2-1 TRBV5-1 . TGCGCCAGCAGCTGGGGGGGCACCAATGAGCAGTTCTTC CASSWGGTNEQFF
. TRBJ2-3 TRBV6-2/TRBV6-3 . TGTGCCAGCAGTTACGCTGGGGCAAGCACAGATACGCAGTATTTT CASSYAGASTDTQYF
. TRBJ2-1 TRBV20-1 TRBD2 TGCAGTGCTAGACCCTTTGCGGGGGCCTACAATGAGCAGTTCTTC CSARPFAGAYNEQFF
. TRBJ1-1 TRBV11-3 . TGTGCCAGCAGCAAATCCGGGCTACCGACTGAAGCTTTCTTT CASSKSGLPTEAFF
. TRBJ1-6 TRBV28 TRBD1 TGTGCCAGCCAACACCGACAGGGGTTTAATTCACCCCTCCACTTT CASQHRQGFNSPLHF
. TRBJ2-3 TRBV6-5 . TGTGCCAGCAGTTCCCCACTTAGCACAGATACGCAGTATTTT CASSSPLSTDTQYF
. TRBJ2-1 TRBV3-1 . TGTGCCAGCAGCCAAGAAGGGACCAGCGGGCCCTACAATGAGCAGTTCTTC CASSQEGTSGPYNEQFF
. TRBJ1-1 TRBV4-1 . TGCGCCAGCAGCCAAGGGGTAGTCGCTGAAGCTTTCTTT CASSQGVVAEAFF
. TRBJ2-6 TRBV7-2 . TGTGCCAGCAGCTTAGATCGCAACGTCCTGACTTTC CASSLDRNVLTF
. TRBJ1-2 TRBV3-1 . TGTGCCAGCAGCCTCGGGAGTGGGGGCTACACCTTC CASSLGSGGYTF
. TRBJ2-5 TRBV11-3 . TGTGCCAGCAGCTCGGACAGAGGGGAGACCCAGTACTTC CASSSDRGETQYF
. TRBJ1-2 TRBV29-1 . TGCAGCGTTGAGGGGGATGTACGAAACCTGCGGGGCTACACCTTC CSVEGDVRNLRGYTF
. TRBJ2-7 TRBV30 TRBD1 TGTGCCTGGGGGAGGACAGGGCTATCCTACGAGCAGTACTTC CAWGRTGLSYEQYF
. TRBJ2-5 TRBV5-4 . TGTGCCAGCAGCTTAAGCGTAGAGGGAGAGACCCAGTACTTC CASSLSVEGETQYF
. TRBJ2-5 TRBV4-1 . TGCGCCAGCAGCCGGGGACCACAAGAGACCCAGTACTTC CASSRGPQETQYF
. TRBJ1-2 TRBV12-3/TRBV12-4 TRBD1 TGTGCCAGCAGTCCCCGACAGGGGGAGGGCTATGGCTACACCTTC CASSPRQGEGYGYTF
. TRBJ1-1 TRBV29-1 . TGCAGCGTTGTGATGGACCCGGGTACTGAAGCTTTCTTT CSVVMDPGTEAFF
. TRBJ1-3 TRBV3-1 . TGTGCCAGCAGCCAAGAGACTTGGGACGACATATATTTT CASSQETWDDIYF
. TRBJ2-1 TRBV19 . TGTGCCAGTAGTATACAAGGGACCTACAATGAGCAGTTCTTC CASSIQGTYNEQFF
. TRBJ1-1 TRBV10-3 . TGTGCCATCAGTGATCGGGGGACTGAAGCTTTCTTT CAISDRGTEAFF
. TRBJ2-2 TRBV6-4 . TGTGCCAGCACCGGCAATGGGGCGCCACGGAACACCGGGGAGCTGTTTTTT CASTGNGAPRNTGELFF
. TRBJ1-2 TRBV20-1 . TGCAGTGCTAGTCCGCAGACTAACTATGGCTACACCTTC CSASPQTNYGYTF
. TRBJ2-3 TRBV11-3 TRBD2 TGTGCCAGCAGCTCTTCAGCGGGGGAGAGCACAGATACGCAGTATTTT CASSSSAGESTDTQYF
. TRBJ2-1 TRBV4-1 . TGCGCCAGCAGGGGGGTCAGAGACCTGTCATTAGGTGAGCAGTTCTTC CASRGVRDLSLGEQFF
. TRBJ2-1 TRBV7-3 . TGTGCCAGCAGCTCCGACGGGGGATTATACAATGAGCAGTTCTTC CASSSDGGLYNEQFF
once TRBJ2-5 TRBV3-1 TRBD2 TGTGCCAGCAGCCAAGATGTCGGGGGGTTATACCAAGAGACCCAGTACTTC CASSQDVGGLYQETQYF
. TRBJ2-5 TRBV5-8 . TGTGCCAGCAGCTCGGACTGGGTCGGCGAGACCCAGTACTTC CASSSDWVGETQYF
. TRBJ1-2 TRBV5-6 . TGTGCCAGCAGCTTGTCTTTCGGCGGCTACACCTTC CASSLSFGGYTF
. TRBJ2-3 TRBV3-1 TRBD2 TGTGCCAGCAGCCGGGAGGGAGATACGCAGTATTTT CASSREGDTQYF
. TRBJ2-5 TRBV7-9 . TGTGCCAGCAGCTCATATCAGGGACGAACTCGAGGGACCCAGTACTTC CASSSYQGRTRGTQYF
once TRBJ2-7 TRBV15 . TGTGCCACCAGCAGAGGCGGCAGGGATAGCTACGAGCAGTACTTC CATSRGGRDSYEQYF
. TRBJ2-3 TRBV7-6 TRBD2 TGTGCCAGCAGCCTGCTACTAGCGGGAGACACAGATACGCAGTATTTT CASSLLLAGDTDTQYF
. TRBJ1-5 TRBV6-2/TRBV6-3 TRBD1 TGTGCCAGCAGTTACTCGAGGCAGGGGGTGATATGGGGCAATCAGCCCCAGCATTTT CASSYSRQGVIWGNQPQHF
. TRBJ2-6 TRBV20-1 TRBD1 TGCAGTGCTAGACCCGCAACCGGGACAGGGTTGCCTGGGGCCAACGTCCTGACTTTC CSARPATGTGLPGANVLTF
. TRBJ1-1 TRBV6-5 . TGTGCCAGCACCCGGGATTTTATGAACACTGAAGCTTTCTTT CASTRDFMNTEAFF
. TRBJ1-6 TRBV5-1 . TGCGCCAGCAGCCGGAGGTCGAGCTCCTATAATTCACCCCTCCACTTT CASSRRSSSYNSPLHF
. TRBJ2-1 TRBV2 . TGTGCCAGCATAAGGTACCGGGCGGGAAATGAGCAGTTCTTC CASIRYRAGNEQFF
. TRBJ2-2 TRBV7-6 TRBD2 TGTGCCAGCAGCTTAGCGCGGTTTAAGCGGGGGCCGAACACCGGGGAGCTGTTTTTT CASSLARFKRGPNTGELFF
. TRBJ1-6 TRBV7-2 . TGTGCCAGCAGCTTTTTGACAAAGAGGGATTCACCCCTCCACTTT CASSFLTKRDSPLHF
. TRBJ2-3 TRBV9 . TGTGCCAGCAGTGTCTTTTCTAGCACAGATACGCAGTATTTT CASSVFSSTDTQYF